In its sample, the clone carrying this T cell receptor beta chain was seen a few times. Single viable CD3+CD4+CD8-CD45RO+ cells were sorted as the memory CD4+ T cells. Serum IgG to CMV pp150, pp28, p38 and p52 defined serostatus. The data were taken from a study of memory CD4+ T cells and cytomegalovirus serostatus. Clones were read by immunoSEQ multiplex PCR, and TCRdb kept only the in-frame ones, dropping some. The data hold about 31,000 clones, with approximately 76% observed a single time. CDR1 is LNHDA, CDR2 SQIVND, per germline (reference sequence). The CDR3 loop spans 16 amino acids. J gave up 6 bases and V 6 bases, and 16 bases lay outside the gene matches.

The sequenced sample consisted of memory CD4+ T cells from blood. The receptor was isolated from an adult in good health and CMV-seronegative. Some clones in this sample may be carry-over from other donors' samples. This sequence joins TRBV19 and TRBJ1-1; 7 nucleotides align to TRBD1. CDR3 sequence: CASSLRGFWGNSEAFF. The CDR3 bases are TGTGCCAGTAGCCTCAGGGGGTTCTGGGGTAATTCTGAAGCTTTCTTT. Full variable domain (rest looked up from reference TRBV19 and TRBJ1-1): DGGITQSPKYLFRKEGQNVTLSCEQNLNHDAMYWYRQDPGQGLRLIYYSQIVNDFQKGDIAEGYSVSREKKESFPLTVTSAQKNPTAFYLCASSLRGFWGNSEAFFGQGTRLTVV.